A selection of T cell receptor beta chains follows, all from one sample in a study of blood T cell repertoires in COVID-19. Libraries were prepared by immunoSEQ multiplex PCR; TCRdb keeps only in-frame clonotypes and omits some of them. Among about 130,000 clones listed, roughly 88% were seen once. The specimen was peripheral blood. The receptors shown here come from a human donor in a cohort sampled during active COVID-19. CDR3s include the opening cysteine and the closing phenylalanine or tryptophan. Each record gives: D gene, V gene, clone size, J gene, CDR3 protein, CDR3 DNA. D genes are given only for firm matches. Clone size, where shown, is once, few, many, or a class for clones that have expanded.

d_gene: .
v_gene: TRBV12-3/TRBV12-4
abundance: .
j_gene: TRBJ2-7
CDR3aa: CASRLGQTYEQYF
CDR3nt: TGTGCCAGCAGACTCGGACAGACCTACGAGCAGTACTTC

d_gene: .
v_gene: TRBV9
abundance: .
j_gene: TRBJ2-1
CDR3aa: CASSVFSASSYNEQFF
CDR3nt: TGTGCCAGCAGCGTATTCAGCGCGAGCTCCTACAATGAGCAGTTCTTC

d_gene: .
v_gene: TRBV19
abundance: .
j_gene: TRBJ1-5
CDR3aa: CASSIQAYQPQHF
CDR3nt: TGTGCCAGTAGTATACAGGCCTATCAGCCCCAGCATTTT

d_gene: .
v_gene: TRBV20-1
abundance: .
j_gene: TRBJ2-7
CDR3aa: CSASLTYEQYF
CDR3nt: TGCAGTGCTAGTTTAACCTACGAGCAGTACTTC

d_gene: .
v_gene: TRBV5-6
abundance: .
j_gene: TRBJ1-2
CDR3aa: CASRNTGGNYGYTF
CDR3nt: TGTGCCAGCAGGAATACCGGGGGTAACTATGGCTACACCTTC

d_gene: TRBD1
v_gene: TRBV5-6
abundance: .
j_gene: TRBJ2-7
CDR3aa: CASSYRDRGYEQYF
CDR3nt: TGTGCCAGCAGTTACCGGGACAGGGGGTACGAGCAGTACTTC

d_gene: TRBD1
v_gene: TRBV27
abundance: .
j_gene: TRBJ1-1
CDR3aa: CASSLKQGGSSTMNTEAFF
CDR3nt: TGTGCCAGCAGTTTAAAACAGGGGGGATCCTCAACAATGAACACTGAAGCTTTCTTT

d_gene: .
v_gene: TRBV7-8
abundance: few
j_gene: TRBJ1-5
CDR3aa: CASSPRAGYNQPQHF
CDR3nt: TGTGCCAGCAGCCCAAGGGCAGGGTACAATCAGCCCCAGCATTTT

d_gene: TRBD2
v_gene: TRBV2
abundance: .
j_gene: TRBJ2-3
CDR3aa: CASSVAGGPFADTQYF
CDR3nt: TGTGCCAGCAGTGTAGCGGGAGGGCCTTTTGCAGATACGCAGTATTTT

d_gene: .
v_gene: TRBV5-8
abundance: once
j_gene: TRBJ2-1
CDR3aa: CASSYQTSFSYNEQFF
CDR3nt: TGTGCCAGCAGTTACCAGACTAGTTTTTCCTACAATGAGCAGTTCTTC

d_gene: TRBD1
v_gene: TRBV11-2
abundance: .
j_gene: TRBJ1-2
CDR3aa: CASSLSQRFRDSFGYTF
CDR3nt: TGTGCCAGCAGCTTGAGTCAACGATTTCGGGACAGTTTTGGCTACACCTTC

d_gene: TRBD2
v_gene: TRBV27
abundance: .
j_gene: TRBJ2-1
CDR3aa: CASSSLAALYNEQFF
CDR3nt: TGTGCCAGCAGTTCACTAGCGGCCCTATACAATGAGCAGTTCTTC

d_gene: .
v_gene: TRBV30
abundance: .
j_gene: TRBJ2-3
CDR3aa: CAWSLGGATDTQYF
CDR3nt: TGTGCCTGGAGTTTGGGGGGAGCCACAGATACGCAGTATTTT

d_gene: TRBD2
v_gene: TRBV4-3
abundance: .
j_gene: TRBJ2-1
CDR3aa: CASSQEAAGGPIEQFF
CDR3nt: TGCGCCAGCAGCCAAGAGGCAGCGGGAGGGCCAATTGAGCAGTTCTTC

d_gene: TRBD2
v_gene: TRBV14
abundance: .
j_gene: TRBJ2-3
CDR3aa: CASSATPGLVTDTQYF
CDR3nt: TGTGCCAGCAGCGCCACCCCGGGACTAGTCACAGATACGCAGTATTTT

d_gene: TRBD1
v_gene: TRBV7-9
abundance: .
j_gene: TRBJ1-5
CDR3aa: CASSLDEVDRAYQPQHF
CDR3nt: TGTGCCAGCAGCTTAGATGAGGTGGACAGGGCCTATCAGCCCCAGCATTTT

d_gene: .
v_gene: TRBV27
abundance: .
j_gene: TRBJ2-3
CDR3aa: CASSFSVGTDTQYF
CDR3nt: TGTGCCAGCAGTTTTAGCGTGGGCACAGATACGCAGTATTTT

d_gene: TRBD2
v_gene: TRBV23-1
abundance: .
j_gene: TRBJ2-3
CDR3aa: CATGAGEGRNTQYF
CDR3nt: TGCGCCACCGGAGCGGGAGAGGGGAGAAATACGCAGTATTTT

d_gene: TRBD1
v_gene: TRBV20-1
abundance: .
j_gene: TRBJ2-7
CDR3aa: CSAIDRGEQYF
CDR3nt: TGCAGTGCCATAGACAGGGGCGAGCAGTACTTC

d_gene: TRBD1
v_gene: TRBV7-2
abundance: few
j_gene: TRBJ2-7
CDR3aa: CASSLATGDYEQYF
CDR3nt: TGTGCCAGCAGCTTAGCGACAGGGGACTACGAGCAGTACTTC

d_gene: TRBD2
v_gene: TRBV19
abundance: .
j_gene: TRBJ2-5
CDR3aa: CASSMRGEATETQYF
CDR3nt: TGTGCCAGTAGTATGCGGGGGGAAGCGACAGAGACCCAGTACTTC

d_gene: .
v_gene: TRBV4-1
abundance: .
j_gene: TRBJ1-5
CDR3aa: CASSPREGNQPQHF
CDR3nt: TGCGCCAGCAGCCCTCGGGAGGGGAATCAGCCCCAGCATTTT

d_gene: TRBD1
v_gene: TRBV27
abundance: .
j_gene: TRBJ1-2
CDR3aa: CASSPKTGGAIYGYTF
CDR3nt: TGTGCCAGCAGTCCAAAAACAGGGGGCGCGATCTATGGCTACACCTTC

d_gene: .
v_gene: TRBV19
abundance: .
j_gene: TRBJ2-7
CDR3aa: CASSMKAGIHEQYF
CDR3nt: TGTGCCAGTAGTATGAAAGCAGGGATCCACGAGCAGTACTTC

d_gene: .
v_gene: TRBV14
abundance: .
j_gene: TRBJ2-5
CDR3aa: CASSQAPNQETQYF
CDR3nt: TGTGCCAGCAGCCAGGCCCCCAACCAAGAGACCCAGTACTTC

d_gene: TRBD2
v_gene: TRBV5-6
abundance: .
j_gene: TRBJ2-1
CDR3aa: CASSSAGGLNEQFF
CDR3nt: TGTGCCAGCAGTTCAGCGGGAGGGCTAAATGAGCAGTTCTTC

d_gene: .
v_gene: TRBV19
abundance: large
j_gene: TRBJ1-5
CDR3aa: CASSIFSGSNQPQHF
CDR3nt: TGTGCCAGTAGTATCTTTTCGGGATCTAATCAGCCCCAGCATTTT

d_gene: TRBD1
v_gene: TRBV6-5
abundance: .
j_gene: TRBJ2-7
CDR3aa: CASSRVPGQAYF
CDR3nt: TGTGCCAGCAGCCGAGTTCCGGGACAGGCGTACTTC

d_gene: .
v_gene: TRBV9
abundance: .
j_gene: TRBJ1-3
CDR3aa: CASSVNFGNTIYF
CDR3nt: TGTGCCAGCAGCGTTAACTTTGGAAACACCATATATTTT

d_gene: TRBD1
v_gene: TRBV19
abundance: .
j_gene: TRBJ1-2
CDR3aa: CASSSWTGLNYGYTF
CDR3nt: TGTGCCAGTAGTTCATGGACAGGTTTAAACTATGGCTACACCTTC

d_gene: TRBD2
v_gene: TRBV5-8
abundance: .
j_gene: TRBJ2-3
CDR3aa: CASSPSGMDTQYF
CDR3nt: TGTGCCAGCAGCCCGAGCGGGATGGATACGCAGTATTTT

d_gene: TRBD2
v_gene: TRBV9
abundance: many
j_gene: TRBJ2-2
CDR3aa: CASRRGTSENTGELFF
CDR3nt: TGTGCCAGCAGGCGTGGGACTAGCGAGAACACCGGGGAGCTGTTTTTT

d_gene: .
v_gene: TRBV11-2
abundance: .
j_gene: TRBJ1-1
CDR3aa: CASSLGAGNTEAFF
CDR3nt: TGTGCCAGCAGCTTAGGGGCGGGGAACACTGAAGCTTTCTTT

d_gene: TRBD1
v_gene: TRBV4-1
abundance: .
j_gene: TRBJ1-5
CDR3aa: CASSQGTGTADPVNQRPQHF
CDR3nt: TGCGCCAGCAGCCAAGGGACCGGGACAGCGGACCCGGTCAATCAGCGGCCCCAGCATTTT

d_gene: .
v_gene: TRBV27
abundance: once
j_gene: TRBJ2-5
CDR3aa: CASRKGLLQTQYF
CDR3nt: TGTGCCAGCAGAAAGGGACTCCTCCAGACCCAGTACTTC

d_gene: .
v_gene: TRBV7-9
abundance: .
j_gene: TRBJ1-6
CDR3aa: CASRVGQRSPLHF
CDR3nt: TGTGCCAGCAGGGTTGGTCAGAGGTCACCCCTCCACTTT

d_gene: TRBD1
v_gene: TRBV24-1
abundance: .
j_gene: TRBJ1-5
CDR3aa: CATSDQLTGGENLHQPQHF
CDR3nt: TGTGCCACCAGTGACCAATTGACAGGGGGCGAAAACCTTCATCAGCCCCAGCATTTT

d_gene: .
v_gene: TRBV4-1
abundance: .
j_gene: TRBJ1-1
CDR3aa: CASSQVGGSHRNTEAFF
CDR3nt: TGCGCCAGCAGCCAAGTGGGAGGGTCGCACAGGAACACTGAAGCTTTCTTT